Shown below are 8 T cell receptor beta chains from a single sample sequenced in a study of T cells in Graves' hyperthyroidism and ophthalmopathy (dated by TCRdb to the late 2010s). Libraries were built with multiplex PCR. The run used an Illumina HiSeq 2000. The TCR beta CDR3 regions were amplified from RNA transcripts. The first round of RT-PCR for the TCR CDR3 was performed with the HTBI primer set and the Qiagen OneStep RT-PCR kit. The raw public reads went through TCRdb reprocessing: fastp at Q25, MiXCR clone calling, in-frame beta chains kept. Entries that share a CDR3 protein sequence are merged under the most common genes and DNA. The sample has some 600,000 distinct CDR3 sequences on record, 46% of them singletons. The biggest ten clones account for roughly 8.2% of the sample. Sequenced material: peripheral blood or thyroid tissue (not recorded which). The receptors were gathered from a young woman with Graves' hyperthyroidism. Donor details come from another sample of the same person, matched by shared clones.

Comments on this clonotype: The conserved closing phenylalanine or tryptophan is absent in this CDR3, likely reflecting a read error. The limits of the CDR3 on the DNA are not certain, so only TCRdb's listed CDR3 is given. This sequence joins TRBV12-3 or TRBV12-4 and TRBJ1-1; the table's TRBD1 call for D was not verified on the DNA. Including both end residues, the CDR3 is 11 amino acids long. This chain's CDR3 is CASSPRTAYSS.

V usage is TRBV19 and J usage is TRBJ1-5; the match to TRBD1 covers 8 bases. Germline V gives CDR1 LNHDA, CDR2 SQIVND (reference sequence). V was pared by 5 bases and J by 2 bases, with 8 bases of the junction left unmatched. CDR3 length: 16 amino acids. This CDR3 reads CASSPPWGQGNQPQHF. The CDR3 nucleotides read TGTGCCAGTAGTCCGCCCTGGGGACAGGGCAATCAGCCCCAGCATTTT.

This clonotype showed up just a few times. As DNA, the CDR3 is TGTGCCAGCAGCCAAGGTCCCGTGAACACTGAAGCTTTCTTT. Its translation: CASSQGPVNTEAFF. The chain employs TRBV7-4 and TRBJ1-1; D remains unclear. The V and J ends lost 5 bases and 0 bases respectively, with 10 bases between them. CDR1 SGHVT and CDR2 SQSDAQ come from the germline V gene. This CDR3 is 14 amino acids long.

With respect to this clonotype: One end of the junction does not line up with germline, which may come from a read error. This sequence joins TRBV19 and TRBJ2-2, with D tentatively TRBD2 (5 bases). The CDR3 contains 12 residues. CDR1 LNHDA and CDR2 SQIVND come from the germline V gene (reference sequence). In nucleotides, the CDR3 is TGTGCCAGTAGTCCGTACACCGGGGAGCTGCTTTTT. This sequence encodes CASSPYTGELLF.

This clonotype was counted between two and nine times. The chain combines TRBV20-1 with TRBJ1-1; 7 nucleotides match TRBD1. The germline gives CDR1 DFQATT, CDR2 SNEGSKA (reference sequence). The CDR3 has 15 amino acids. Unmatched junction bases numbered 8, after V lost 1 base and J lost 3 bases. This CDR3 is CSARGQTGRDTEAFF. The CDR3 nucleotides read TGCAGTGCTAGAGGGCAGACAGGGCGGGACACTGAAGCTTTCTTT.

This chain connects TRBV10-3 to TRBJ2-3, with D perhaps matching TRBD2 (5 bases). Germline V gene lookup returns CDR1 ENHRY and CDR2 SYGVKD. The CDR3 is 15 amino acids. V lost 0 bases and J lost 0, with 7 bases in between. As DNA, the CDR3 is TGTGCCATCAGTGAGTCGAGGACTAGCACAGATACGCAGTATTTT. Translation: CAISESRTSTDTQYF.

This sequence joins TRBV10-3 and TRBJ2-2; 10 bases align to TRBD2. The V segment lost 5 bases and the J segment 7 bases; nucleotides outside the gene matches: 7. Germline CDR1 ENHRY, CDR2 SYGVKD. This CDR3 has 15 residues. DNA of the CDR3: TGTGCCATCAGTAGGACTAGCGGAGCTGTCGGGGAGCTGTTTTTT. Translation gives CAISRTSGAVGELFF.

This clonotype was seen a few times. V gene TRBV11-2 combines with J gene TRBJ1-1, with a possible D match to TRBD1 (5 bases). The CDR3 is made up of 12 amino acids. Germline V lookup: CDR1 SGHAT, CDR2 FQNNGV. V was shortened by 0 bases and J by 12 bases, with 11 bases between the two germline ends. In nucleotides, the CDR3 is TGTGCCAGCAGCTTAGATCTAGGGGTAACTTTCTTT. It is translated as CASSLDLGVTFF.